The 10 T cell receptor beta chains below were found in one sample sequenced in a study of T cells after yellow fever vaccination. TCRdb reanalysed the 5' RACE reads using MiXCR and keeps one entry per CDR3 protein. The sample records hundreds of thousands of distinct CDR3 sequences, 6.2% being singletons. Sample: PBMCs, taken 5 days after the yellow fever booster vaccination. The source of these receptors is a man under 40 who received the YFV17D yellow fever vaccine.

The table lists this clonotype with many counts. The chain uses TRBV12-3 or TRBV12-4 and TRBJ2-5; D might be TRBD1 (6 bases). The CDR3 has 16 amino acids. Between the trimmed V and J ends, which lost 2 bases and 5 bases, there was a span of 18 bases. The CDR3 DNA follows: TGTGCCAGCAGTTTAACGTCAGGGGCAAGTGGGGAGACCCAGTACTTC. Translated: CASSLTSGASGETQYF.

This clonotype has at least ten counts. The V call is TRBV20-1, the J call TRBJ2-7; the D gene is possibly TRBD2 (5 bases). CDR1 DFQATT and CDR2 SNEGSKA come from the germline V gene (reference sequence). The CDR3 is 11 residues long. With 4 bases removed from V and 5 bases from J, the gap between germline ends came to 9 bases. CDR3 protein: CSATGKDEQYF. The CDR3 DNA is TGCAGTGCTACCGGGAAGGACGAGCAGTACTTC.

In its sample, this clonotype was seen a few times. CDR3 in amino acids: CASSLALRVPTEAFF. CDR3 DNA: TGTGCCAGCAGTTTAGCCCTCAGGGTTCCCACTGAAGCTTTCTTT. The V gene is TRBV12-3 or TRBV12-4, the J gene TRBJ1-1, with D possibly TRBD1 on 5 matching bases. The V end lost 0 bases, the J end lost 4 bases, and 12 bases lay between the germline ends. The CDR3 sequence is 15 residues long.

This clonotype has ten or more counts. The chain combines TRBV4-3 with TRBJ2-1; TRBD2 aligns across 7 bases. This CDR3 region has 15 residues. Germline lookup yields CDR1 LGHNA and CDR2 YSLEER. The V segment lost 0 bases and the J segment 4 bases; nucleotides outside the gene matches: 3. The CDR3 DNA follows: TGCGCCAGCAGCCAAGAGTCTAGCGGATACAATGAGCAGTTCTTC. It encodes CASSQESSGYNEQFF.

The J gene is TRBJ2-7, the V gene TRBV5-1, with 8 bases identical to TRBD1. The length of the CDR3 is 13 residues. The germline V gene encodes CDR1 SGHRS and CDR2 YFSETQ. Trimming at V came to 7 bases and at J to 4 bases, leaving 7 bases not matched to a gene. The CDR3 protein is CASGQGQPYEQYF. CDR3 nucleotide sequence: TGCGCCAGCGGACAGGGTCAACCTTACGAGCAGTACTTC.

This clonotype was seen repeatedly, ten times or more. This chain connects TRBV27 to TRBJ2-7; 10 bases match TRBD1. This CDR3 has 15 amino acids. CDR1 and CDR2 (germline): MNHEY, SMNVEV (reference sequence). V lost 6 bases, J lost 2 bases, and 7 bases stayed unmatched. CDR3 nucleotide sequence: TGTGCCAGCAGAATGAAGGGACAGGGGACCTACGAGCAGTACTTC. Encoded protein: CASRMKGQGTYEQYF.

To note about this clonotype: This clone may be a read error of a much larger clone one base away. V and J are TRBV5-1 and TRBJ2-1, with no clear D. Germline values: CDR1 SGHRS, CDR2 YFSETQ. This CDR3 has 13 residues. V lost 4 bases to trimming and J lost 9 bases, with 14 bases between them. In DNA, the CDR3 is TGCGCCAGCAGCCTTTTAAGGGTCGGTGAGCAGTTCTTC. Translated, it gives CASSLLRVGEQFF.

This clonotype was observed at least ten times. The chain carries TRBV2 and TRBJ1-3; the match to TRBD1 covers 9 bases. V trimming: 7 bases; J trimming: 6 bases; junction bases outside the gene matches: 7. This CDR3 has 14 residues. Germline V gene data show CDR1 as SNHLY and CDR2 as FYNNEI. CDR3 sequence reads: CASNGDRAANTIYF. In nucleotides, the CDR3 is TGTGCCAGCAACGGGGACAGGGCTGCAAACACCATATATTTT.

The rearrangement joins TRBV10-3 to TRBJ2-3, with D uncertain. V lost 0 bases and J lost 2, with 12 bases in between. CDR1 is ENHRY and CDR2 is SYGVKD in the germline V gene. The CDR3 runs 16 residues. As DNA, the CDR3 is TGTGCCATCAGTGAGTCGACCGGATCCCTCACAGATACGCAGTATTTT. It specifies CAISESTGSLTDTQYF.

The chain has TRBV10-3 and TRBJ2-5; 10 bases map to TRBD1. From germline, CDR1 is ENHRY and CDR2 SYGVKD. The CDR3 consists of 15 residues. Unmatched junction bases numbered 6, after V lost 3 bases and J lost 5 bases. CDR3 nucleotides: TGTGCCATCAGTGACCGGGACAGGGGTCGGGAGACCCAGTACTTC. This translates into CAISDRDRGRETQYF.